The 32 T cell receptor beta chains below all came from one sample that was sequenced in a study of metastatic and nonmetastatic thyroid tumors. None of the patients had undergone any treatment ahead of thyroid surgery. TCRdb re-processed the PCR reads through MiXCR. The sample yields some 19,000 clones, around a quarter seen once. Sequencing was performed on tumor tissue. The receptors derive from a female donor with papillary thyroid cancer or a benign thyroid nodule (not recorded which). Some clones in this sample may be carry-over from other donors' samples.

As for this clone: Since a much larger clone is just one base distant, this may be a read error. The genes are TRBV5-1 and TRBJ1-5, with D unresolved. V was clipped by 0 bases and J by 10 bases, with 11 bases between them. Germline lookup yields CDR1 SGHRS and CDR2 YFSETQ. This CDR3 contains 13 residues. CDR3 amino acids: CASSLDSGHPQHF. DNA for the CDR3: TGCGCCAGCAGCTTGGACTCTGGGCATCCCCAGCATTTT.

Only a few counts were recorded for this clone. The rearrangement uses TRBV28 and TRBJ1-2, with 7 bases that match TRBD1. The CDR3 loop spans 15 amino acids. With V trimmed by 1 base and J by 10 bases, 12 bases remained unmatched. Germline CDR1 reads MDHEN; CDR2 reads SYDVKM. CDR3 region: CASSLSGTVGPVYTF. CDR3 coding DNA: TGTGCCAGCAGTTTATCCGGGACAGTGGGCCCTGTCTACACCTTC.

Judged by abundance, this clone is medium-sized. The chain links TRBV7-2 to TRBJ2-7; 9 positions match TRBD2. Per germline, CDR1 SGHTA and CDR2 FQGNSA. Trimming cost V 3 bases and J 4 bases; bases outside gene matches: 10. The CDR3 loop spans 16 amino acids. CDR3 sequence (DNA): TGTGCCAGCAGCTTGTCGCCGGCGGGAGGGCCTTACGAGCAGTACTTC. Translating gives CASSLSPAGGPYEQYF. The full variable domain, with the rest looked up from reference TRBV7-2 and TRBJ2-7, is GAGVSQSPSNKVTEKGKDVELRCDPISGHTALYWYRQSLGQGLEFLIYFQGNSAPDKSGLPSDRFSAERTGGSVSTLTIQRTQQEDSAVYLCASSLSPAGGPYEQYFGPGTRLTVT.

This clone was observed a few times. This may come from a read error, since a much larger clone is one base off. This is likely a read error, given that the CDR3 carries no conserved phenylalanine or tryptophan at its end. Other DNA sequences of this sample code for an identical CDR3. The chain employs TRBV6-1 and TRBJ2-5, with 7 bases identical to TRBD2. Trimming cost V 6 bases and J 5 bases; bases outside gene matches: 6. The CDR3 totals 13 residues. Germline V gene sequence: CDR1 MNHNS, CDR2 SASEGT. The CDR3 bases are TGTGCCAGCAGCTCGCCGGGGGGTGAGACCCAGTACTCC. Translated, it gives CASSSPGGETQYS.

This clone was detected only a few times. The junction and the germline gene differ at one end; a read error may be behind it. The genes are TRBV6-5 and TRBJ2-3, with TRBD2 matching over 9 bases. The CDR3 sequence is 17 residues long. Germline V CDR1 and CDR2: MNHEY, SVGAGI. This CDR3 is CASSFSRAGGPTYTQYF. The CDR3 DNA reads TGTGCCAGCAGTTTCTCTCGCGCGGGAGGGCCCACATATACGCAGTATTTT.

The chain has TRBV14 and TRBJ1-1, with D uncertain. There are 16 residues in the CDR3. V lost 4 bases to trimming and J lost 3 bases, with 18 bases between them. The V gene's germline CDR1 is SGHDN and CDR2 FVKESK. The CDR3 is CASSPSQAGLDTEAFF. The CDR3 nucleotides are TGTGCCAGCAGCCCCTCCCAAGCGGGGTTGGACACTGAAGCTTTCTTT.

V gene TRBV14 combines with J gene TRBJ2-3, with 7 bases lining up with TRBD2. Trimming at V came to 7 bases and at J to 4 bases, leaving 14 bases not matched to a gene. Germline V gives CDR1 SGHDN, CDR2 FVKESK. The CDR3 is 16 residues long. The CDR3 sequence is CASIEVAGVWADTQYF. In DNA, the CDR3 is TGTGCCAGCATCGAGGTGGCGGGAGTATGGGCAGATACGCAGTATTTT.

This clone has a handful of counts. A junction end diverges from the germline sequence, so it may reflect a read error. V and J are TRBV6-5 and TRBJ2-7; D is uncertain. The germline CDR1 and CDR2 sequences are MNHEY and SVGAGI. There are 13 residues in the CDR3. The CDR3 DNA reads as TGTGCCAGCAGTTACGGTAGCCGTCAGGAGCATTACTTC. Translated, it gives CASSYGSRQEHYF.

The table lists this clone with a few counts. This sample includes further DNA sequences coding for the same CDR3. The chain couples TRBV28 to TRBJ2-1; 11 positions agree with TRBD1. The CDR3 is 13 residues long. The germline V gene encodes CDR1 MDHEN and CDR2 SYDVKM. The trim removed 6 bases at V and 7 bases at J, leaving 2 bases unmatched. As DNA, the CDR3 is TGTGCCAGCAGGGACAGGGGGCGGAATGAGCAGTTCTTC. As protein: CASRDRGRNEQFF.

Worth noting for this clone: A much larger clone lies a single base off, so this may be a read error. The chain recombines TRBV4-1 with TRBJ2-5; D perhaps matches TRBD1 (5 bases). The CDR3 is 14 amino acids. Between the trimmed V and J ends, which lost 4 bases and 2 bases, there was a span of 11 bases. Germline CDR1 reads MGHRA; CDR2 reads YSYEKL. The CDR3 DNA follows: TGCGCCAGCAGCCGGCGACAGACACAAGAGACCCAGTACTTC. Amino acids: CASSRRQTQETQYF.

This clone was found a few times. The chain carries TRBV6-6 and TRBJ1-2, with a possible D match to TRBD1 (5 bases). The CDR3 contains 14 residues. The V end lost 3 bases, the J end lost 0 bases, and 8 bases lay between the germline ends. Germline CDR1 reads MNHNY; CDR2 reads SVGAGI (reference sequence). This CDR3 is CASSYQGANYGYTF. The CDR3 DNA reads TGTGCCAGCAGTTATCAGGGTGCTAACTATGGCTACACCTTC.

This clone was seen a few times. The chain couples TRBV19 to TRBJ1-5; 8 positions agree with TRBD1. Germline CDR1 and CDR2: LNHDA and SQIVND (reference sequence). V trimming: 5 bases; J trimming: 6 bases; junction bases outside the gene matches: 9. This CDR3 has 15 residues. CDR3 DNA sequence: TGTGCCAGTAGTCCTACAGGGGGAAGGAGTCAGCCCCAGCATTTT. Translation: CASSPTGGRSQPQHF.

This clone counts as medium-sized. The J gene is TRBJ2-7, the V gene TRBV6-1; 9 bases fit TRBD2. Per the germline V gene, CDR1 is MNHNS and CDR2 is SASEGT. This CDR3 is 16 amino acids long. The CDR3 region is CPIPSGRTRSSYEQYF. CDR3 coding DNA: TGTCCTATCCCCAGCGGGAGGACAAGGAGCTCCTACGAGCAGTACTTC.

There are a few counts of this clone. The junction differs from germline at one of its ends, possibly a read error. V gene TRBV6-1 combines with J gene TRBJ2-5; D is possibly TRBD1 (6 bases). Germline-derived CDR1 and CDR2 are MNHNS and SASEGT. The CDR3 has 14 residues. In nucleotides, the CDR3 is TGTGCCAGCAGTGAAATGTACAAGGGGGAGACCCAGTATTTC. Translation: CASSEMYKGETQYF.

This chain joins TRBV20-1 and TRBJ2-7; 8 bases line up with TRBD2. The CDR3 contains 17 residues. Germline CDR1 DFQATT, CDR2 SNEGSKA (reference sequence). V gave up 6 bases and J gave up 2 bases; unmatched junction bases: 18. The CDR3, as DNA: TGCAGTGCGTCCCGAGGTACTAGCGGCGGCGGTACCTACGAGCAGTACTTC. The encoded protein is CSASRGTSGGGTYEQYF.

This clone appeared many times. For the CDR3, the DNA is TGTGCCAGCAGGATGGGACAGAACACAGATACGCAGTATTTT. This gives the protein CASRMGQNTDTQYF. The rearrangement joins TRBV2 to TRBJ2-3; 7 bases map to TRBD1. The CDR3 is 14 amino acids. CDR1 is SNHLY, CDR2 FYNNEI, per germline. The trim removed 6 bases at V and 2 bases at J, leaving 5 bases unmatched. Based on the CDR3 plus reference TRBV2 and TRBJ2-3, the full variable domain is EPEVTQTPSHQVTQMGQEVILRCVPISNHLYFYWYRQILGQKVEFLVSFYNNEISEKSEIFDDQFSVERPDGSNFTLKIRSTKLEDSAMYFCASRMGQNTDTQYFGPGTRLTVL.

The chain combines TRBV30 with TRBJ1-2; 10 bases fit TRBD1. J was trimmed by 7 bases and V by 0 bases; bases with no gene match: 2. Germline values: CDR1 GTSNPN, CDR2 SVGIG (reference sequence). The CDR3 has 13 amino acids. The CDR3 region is CAWSVRTGGGYTF. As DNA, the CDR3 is TGTGCCTGGAGTGTACGGACAGGGGGTGGCTACACCTTC.

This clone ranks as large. The CDR3: CASTWTEAANYGYTF. CDR3 DNA: TGTGCCAGCACCTGGACAGAAGCAGCTAACTATGGCTACACCTTC. The chain uses TRBV6-1 and TRBJ1-2; possibly TRBD1 for D (6 bases). Germline lookup yields CDR1 MNHNS and CDR2 SASEGT. Trimming left V 7 bases short and J 0 bases short, with 15 bases between. CDR3 length: 15 residues.

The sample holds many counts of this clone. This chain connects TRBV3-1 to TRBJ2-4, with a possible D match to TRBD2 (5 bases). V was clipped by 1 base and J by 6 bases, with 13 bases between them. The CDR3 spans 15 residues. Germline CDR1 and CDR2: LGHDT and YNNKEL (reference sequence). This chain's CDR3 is CASSQVSTSGNIQYF. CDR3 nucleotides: TGTGCCAGCAGCCAAGTGTCCACGAGCGGAAACATTCAGTACTTC.

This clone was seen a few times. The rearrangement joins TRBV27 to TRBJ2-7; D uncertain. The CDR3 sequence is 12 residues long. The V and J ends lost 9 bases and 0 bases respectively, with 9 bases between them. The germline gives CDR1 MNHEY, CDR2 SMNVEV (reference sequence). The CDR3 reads CASFANSYEQYF. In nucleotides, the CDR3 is TGTGCCAGTTTCGCCAACTCCTACGAGCAGTACTTC.

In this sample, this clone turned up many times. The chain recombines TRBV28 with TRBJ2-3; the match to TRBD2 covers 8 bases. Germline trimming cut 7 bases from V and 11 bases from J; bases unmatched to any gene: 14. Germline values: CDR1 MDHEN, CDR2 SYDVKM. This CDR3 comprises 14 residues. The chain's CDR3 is CASTRGGRTGEQYF. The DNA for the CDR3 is TGTGCCAGCACCCGGGGGGGGCGTACCGGAGAGCAGTATTTT.

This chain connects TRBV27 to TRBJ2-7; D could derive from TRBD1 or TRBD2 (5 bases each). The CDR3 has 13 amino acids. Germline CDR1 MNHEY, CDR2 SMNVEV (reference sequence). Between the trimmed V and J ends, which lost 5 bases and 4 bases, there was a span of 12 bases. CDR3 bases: TGTGCCAGCAGTAGGGACGGAGGTTACGAGCAGTACTTC. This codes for CASSRDGGYEQYF.

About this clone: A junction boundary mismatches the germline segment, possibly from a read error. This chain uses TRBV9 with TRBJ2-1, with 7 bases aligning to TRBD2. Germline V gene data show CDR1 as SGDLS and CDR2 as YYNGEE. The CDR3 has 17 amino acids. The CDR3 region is CASRVEPLGLGGNEQFF. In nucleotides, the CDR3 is TGTGCCAGCAGGGTAGAGCCGCTTGGACTAGGAGGGAATGAGCAGTTCTTC. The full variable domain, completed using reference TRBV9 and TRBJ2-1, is DSGVTQTPKHLITATGQRVTLRCSPRSGDLSVYWYQQSLDQGLQFLIQYYNGEERAKGNILERFSAQQFPDLHSELNLSSLELGDSALYFCASRVEPLGLGGNEQFFGPGTRLTVL.

CDR3 coding DNA: TGCAGTGCTAGTATCTCAGGGGACTACGAGCAGTACTTC. It encodes CSASISGDYEQYF. The V gene is TRBV20-1, the J gene TRBJ2-7; the D gene is possibly TRBD1 (6 bases). CDR3 length equals 13 residues. Germline CDR1 is DFQATT and CDR2 is SNEGSKA (reference sequence). Trimming cost V 3 bases and J 3 bases, with 12 bases left between them.

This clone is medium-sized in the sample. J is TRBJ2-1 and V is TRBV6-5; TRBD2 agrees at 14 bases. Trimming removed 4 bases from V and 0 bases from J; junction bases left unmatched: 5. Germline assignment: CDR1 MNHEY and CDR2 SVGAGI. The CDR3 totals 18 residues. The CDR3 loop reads CASSSGTSGSSSYNEQFF. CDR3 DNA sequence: TGTGCCAGCAGTTCCGGGACTAGCGGGAGCTCCTCCTACAATGAGCAGTTCTTC.

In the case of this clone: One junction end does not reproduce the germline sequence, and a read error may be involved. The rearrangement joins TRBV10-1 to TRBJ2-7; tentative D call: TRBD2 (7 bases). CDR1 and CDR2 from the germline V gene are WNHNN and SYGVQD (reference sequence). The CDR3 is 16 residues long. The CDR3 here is CSRGGPETPWSYEQYF. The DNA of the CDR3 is TGCTCCAGGGGAGGGCCCGAGACACCGTGGTCCTACGAGCAGTACTTC.

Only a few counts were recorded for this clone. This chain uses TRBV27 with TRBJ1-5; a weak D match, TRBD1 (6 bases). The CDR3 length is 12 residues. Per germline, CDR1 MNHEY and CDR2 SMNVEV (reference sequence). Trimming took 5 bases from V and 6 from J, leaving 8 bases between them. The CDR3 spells CASSTGFQPQHF. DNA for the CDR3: TGTGCCAGCAGTACAGGGTTTCAGCCCCAGCATTTT.

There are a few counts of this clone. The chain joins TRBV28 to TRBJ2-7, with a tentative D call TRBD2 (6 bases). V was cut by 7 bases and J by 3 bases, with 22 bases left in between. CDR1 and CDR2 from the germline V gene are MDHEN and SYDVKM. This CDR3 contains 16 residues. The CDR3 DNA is TGTGCCAGCACCGTACTTAGCCGGAGGGCCCGCTACGAGCAGTACTTC. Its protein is CASTVLSRRARYEQYF.

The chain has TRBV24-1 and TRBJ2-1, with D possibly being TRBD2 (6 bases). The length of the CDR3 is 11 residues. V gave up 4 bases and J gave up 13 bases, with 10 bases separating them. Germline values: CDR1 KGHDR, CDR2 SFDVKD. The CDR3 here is CATSEGGLQFF. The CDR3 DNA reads TGTGCCACCAGTGAGGGGGGACTCCAGTTCTTC.

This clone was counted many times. The CDR3 here is CSAPRRGLTEAFF. The CDR3 DNA reads TGCAGTGCCCCTAGGAGGGGGCTAACTGAAGCTTTCTTT. The rearrangement joins TRBV20-1 to TRBJ1-1; 7 nucleotides align to TRBD1. Germline CDR1 and CDR2: DFQATT and SNEGSKA (reference sequence). The CDR3 contains 13 residues. The V and J ends lost 6 bases and 5 bases, in that order; junction bases with no gene match: 9.

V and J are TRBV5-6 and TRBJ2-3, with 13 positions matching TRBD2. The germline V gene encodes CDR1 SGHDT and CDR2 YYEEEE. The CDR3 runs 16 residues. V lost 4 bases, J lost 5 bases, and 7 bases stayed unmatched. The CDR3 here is CASSRRTSGRGDTQYF. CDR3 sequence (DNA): TGTGCCAGCAGCAGAAGGACTAGCGGGAGAGGAGATACGCAGTATTTT.

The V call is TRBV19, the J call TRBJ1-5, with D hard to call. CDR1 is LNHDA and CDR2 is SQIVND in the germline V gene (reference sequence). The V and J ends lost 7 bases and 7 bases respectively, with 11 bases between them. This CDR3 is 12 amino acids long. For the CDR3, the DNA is TGTGCCAGTATGGGAGTAGCCCAGCCCCAGCATTTT. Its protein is CASMGVAQPQHF. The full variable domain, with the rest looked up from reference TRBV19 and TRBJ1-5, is DGGITQSPKYLFRKEGQNVTLSCEQNLNHDAMYWYRQDPGQGLRLIYYSQIVNDFQKGDIAEGYSVSREKKESFPLTVTSAQKNPTAFYLCASMGVAQPQHFGDGTRLSIL.